This T cell receptor beta chain was profiled in a study of graft-versus-host responses after intestinal transplantation. General study points: Early after transplant, HvG declines were associated with peak levels of circulating GvH clones.

Looked up from germline, CDR1 is SNHLY and CDR2 is FYNNEI. Losses at the gene ends were 8 bases for V and 1 base for J; bases not matched to a gene: 8. The CDR3 loop spans 16 amino acids. Regarding this clone: Its cognate antigen is unknown.

Generated by immunoSEQ multiplex PCR, the TCRdb table keeps only in-frame clones and is missing some. The data contain 90,000 to 120,000 clones, approximately 88% of them singletons. This TCR was recovered from a human donor who was the organ donor for an intestinal transplant. The sequencing here drew on unstimulated CD4+ T cells sorted from spleen or lymph node cells, taken before transplant. The chain couples TRBV2 to TRBJ2-2; TRBD1 agrees at 9 bases. This chain's CDR3 is CASLALGQGNTGELFF. The CDR3 bases are TGTGCCAGCCTCGCATTGGGACAGGGGAACACCGGGGAGCTGTTTTTT. Based on the CDR3 plus reference TRBV2 and TRBJ2-2, the full variable domain is EPEVTQTPSHQVTQMGQEVILRCVPISNHLYFYWYRQILGQKVEFLVSFYNNEISEKSEIFDDQFSVERPDGSNFTLKIRSTKLEDSAMYFCASLALGQGNTGELFFGEGSRLTVL.